These T cell receptor beta chains were read from a single sample in a study of OX40 agonist ivuxolimab in advanced cancers. This table comes from immunoSEQ multiplex PCR, and its TCRdb copy is limited to in-frame clones, with some not included. The sample shows approximately 98,000 clones, approximately 89% of them seen only once. Here the sequenced sample was CD4+ or CD8+ T cells sorted from blood, taken in a trial of the OX40 agonist ivuxolimab. These receptors came from an adult with an advanced solid tumor such as melanoma, head and neck, liver or kidney cancer. CDR3s include the opening cysteine and the closing phenylalanine or tryptophan. D genes are given only for firm matches. Size tells how often a clone was seen (once, few, many) or the class of an expanded clone, and some rows leave it out.

size: .
J: TRBJ1-1
D: .
V: TRBV18
DNA: TGTGCCAGCTCACCGCTGCGCGAGGGGAACACTGAAGCTTTCTTT
CDR3: CASSPLREGNTEAFF

size: .
J: TRBJ2-7
D: TRBD1
V: TRBV11-3
DNA: TGTGCCAGCAGCCTAGGACAGGGCCTAACCTACGAGCAGTACTTC
CDR3: CASSLGQGLTYEQYF

size: .
J: TRBJ2-1
D: .
V: TRBV14
DNA: TGTGCCAGCAGCCGACCTTTAGGAGGCTACAATGAGCAGTTCTTC
CDR3: CASSRPLGGYNEQFF

size: .
J: TRBJ1-5
D: .
V: TRBV2
DNA: TGTGCCAGCAGTGATGCGCAGGGCCGTTGGCCCCAGCATTTT
CDR3: CASSDAQGRWPQHF

size: .
J: TRBJ1-4
D: .
V: TRBV6-5
DNA: TGTGCCAGCAGTTACTCGGGGCAAACAACTAATGAAAAACTGTTTTTT
CDR3: CASSYSGQTTNEKLFF

size: .
J: TRBJ2-1
D: .
V: TRBV10-2
DNA: TGCGCCAGCAGTGAGTCGGGGAGGTACTACAATGAGCAGTTCTTC
CDR3: CASSESGRYYNEQFF

size: .
J: TRBJ2-2
D: TRBD2
V: TRBV27
DNA: TGTGCCAGCACGGCGGGGGACCTTTCCGGGGAGCTGTTTTTT
CDR3: CASTAGDLSGELFF

size: .
J: TRBJ2-1
D: TRBD2
V: TRBV5-4
DNA: TGTGCCAGCAGCGCCGGGACTAGCGGGGGTGGGGATGAGCAGTTCTTC
CDR3: CASSAGTSGGGDEQFF

size: once
J: TRBJ2-7
D: TRBD1
V: TRBV9
DNA: TGTGCCAGCAGCGTAGGTGCGGGACAGGGCTACGAGCAGTACTTC
CDR3: CASSVGAGQGYEQYF

size: .
J: TRBJ2-7
D: .
V: TRBV21-1
DNA: TGTGCCAGCAGCTTTTCACACGGGGACAACTCCTACGAGCAGTACTTC
CDR3: CASSFSHGDNSYEQYF

size: .
J: TRBJ1-2
D: TRBD1
V: TRBV5-8
DNA: TGTGCCAGCAGCTTGGAGTGGACAGGGGTTCGCTACACCTTC
CDR3: CASSLEWTGVRYTF

size: once
J: TRBJ1-1
D: TRBD1
V: TRBV7-3
DNA: TGTGCCAGCAGCTCGACAGGGGGCCGGACTGAAGCTTTCTTT
CDR3: CASSSTGGRTEAFF

size: .
J: TRBJ2-5
D: TRBD1
V: TRBV18
DNA: TGTGCCAGCTCACCATCAGACAGGGAACAAGAGACCCAGTACTTC
CDR3: CASSPSDREQETQYF

size: .
J: TRBJ1-2
D: TRBD1
V: TRBV5-6
DNA: TGTGCCAGCAGCACCGGACGGGCAGGGGGCGTTGGCTACACCTTC
CDR3: CASSTGRAGGVGYTF

size: .
J: TRBJ2-7
D: .
V: TRBV6-1
DNA: TGTGCCAGCAGCCGACTTGGCGGGTCGTCCTACGAGCAGTACTTC
CDR3: CASSRLGGSSYEQYF

size: .
J: TRBJ2-3
D: .
V: TRBV10-1
DNA: TGCGCCAGCAGTGAGTCCGGTTCTGATACGCAGTATTTT
CDR3: CASSESGSDTQYF

size: .
J: TRBJ2-1
D: TRBD1
V: TRBV5-1
DNA: TGCGCCAGCAGCTCGGGACAGGGGCCGAGCAATGAGCAGTTCTTC
CDR3: CASSSGQGPSNEQFF

size: .
J: TRBJ2-3
D: .
V: TRBV11-3
DNA: TGTGCCAGCACCCGGGGTGGCGGACCCGATACAGATACGCAGTATTTT
CDR3: CASTRGGGPDTDTQYF

size: .
J: TRBJ2-7
D: .
V: TRBV6-6
DNA: TGTGCCAGCAGTTACGAGGGAAGGGAGTACTTC
CDR3: CASSYEGREYF

size: .
J: TRBJ2-3
D: TRBD2
V: TRBV5-1
DNA: TGCGCCAGCAGCTTGGCCTTAGCGGGGGCTTCAGATACGCAGTATTTT
CDR3: CASSLALAGASDTQYF

size: .
J: TRBJ1-1
D: TRBD1
V: TRBV11-2
DNA: TGTGCCAGCAGCTTAGTTCAGGGGGGGAACACTGAAGCTTTCTTT
CDR3: CASSLVQGGNTEAFF

size: .
J: TRBJ2-3
D: .
V: TRBV29-1
DNA: TGCAGCCCCCGGTTAGGCACTTTCACAGATACGCAGTATTTT
CDR3: CSPRLGTFTDTQYF

size: few
J: TRBJ1-2
D: .
V: TRBV7-3
DNA: TGTGCCAGCAGCTCCTCCCACGGTGGGGGTGGCTACACCTTC
CDR3: CASSSSHGGGGYTF

size: .
J: TRBJ1-4
D: .
V: TRBV5-1
DNA: TGCGCCAGCAGCGTGTTACAGAGACCTAATGAAAAACTGTTTTTT
CDR3: CASSVLQRPNEKLFF

size: .
J: TRBJ1-1
D: .
V: TRBV19
DNA: TGTGCCAGTACCCGGAGAGGACAGAATGAAGCTTTCTTT
CDR3: CASTRRGQNEAFF

size: .
J: TRBJ2-4
D: TRBD2
V: TRBV29-1
DNA: TGCAGCGTTCACAGCGGGGGGATCAAAAACATTCAGTACTTC
CDR3: CSVHSGGIKNIQYF

size: .
J: TRBJ1-4
D: .
V: TRBV2
DNA: TGTGCCAGCGCAATGACATTGACTAATGAAAAACTGTTTTTT
CDR3: CASAMTLTNEKLFF

size: .
J: TRBJ2-1
D: TRBD1
V: TRBV7-9
DNA: TGTGCCAGCAGCTTGTCCAGGGGGAGTTGGTACAATGAGCAGTTCTTC
CDR3: CASSLSRGSWYNEQFF

size: once
J: TRBJ1-4
D: TRBD1
V: TRBV4-2
DNA: TGTGCCAGCAGCCAGAGGACCGGGACAGGGAATGAAAAACTGTTTTTT
CDR3: CASSQRTGTGNEKLFF

size: few
J: TRBJ2-1
D: TRBD2
V: TRBV25-1
DNA: TGTGCCAGCAGTGAATGGTTCGTAGCGGGAGTTCGCTATGAGCAGTTCTTC
CDR3: CASSEWFVAGVRYEQFF

size: once
J: TRBJ2-2
D: .
V: TRBV7-3
DNA: TGTGCCAGCAGCCAGGCAGGGAAGCCCGGGGAGCTGTTTTTT
CDR3: CASSQAGKPGELFF

size: .
J: TRBJ2-2
D: .
V: TRBV5-1
DNA: TGCGCCAGCAGCTTGCTAGAGCGCACCGGGGAGCTGTTTTTT
CDR3: CASSLLERTGELFF

size: .
J: TRBJ2-3
D: TRBD2
V: TRBV5-6
DNA: TGTGCCAGCAGCTTAAACGGGAGGGTGACAGATACGCAGTATTTT
CDR3: CASSLNGRVTDTQYF

size: .
J: TRBJ2-2
D: .
V: TRBV11-3
DNA: TGTGCCAGCAGCTTCCCCACCGGGGAGCTGTTTTTT
CDR3: CASSFPTGELFF

size: .
J: TRBJ2-1
D: TRBD1
V: TRBV15
DNA: TGTGCCACCAATTCCCGGGACAGCTTCCGAGAGCAGTTCTTC
CDR3: CATNSRDSFREQFF

size: .
J: TRBJ1-1
D: TRBD1
V: TRBV6-5
DNA: TGTGCCAGCAGTTACGCGGGACAGGGGATGAACACTGAAGCTTTCTTT
CDR3: CASSYAGQGMNTEAFF

size: .
J: TRBJ2-1
D: TRBD2
V: TRBV5-6
DNA: TGTGCCAGCAGCTCAACCGGGGGGGCCAGGAATGAGCAGTTCTTC
CDR3: CASSSTGGARNEQFF

size: .
J: TRBJ2-1
D: TRBD2
V: TRBV6-4
DNA: TGTGCCAGCAGTGCATCTAGCGGGCTAGATGAGCAGTTCTTC
CDR3: CASSASSGLDEQFF

size: .
J: TRBJ1-2
D: .
V: TRBV5-1
DNA: TGCGCCAGCAGCTTGTCGTCAGGTTATAACTATGGCTACACCTTC
CDR3: CASSLSSGYNYGYTF

size: .
J: TRBJ1-1
D: .
V: TRBV21-1
DNA: TGTGCCAGCAGCAAAACAGCGATGAACACTGAAGCTTTCTTT
CDR3: CASSKTAMNTEAFF

size: .
J: TRBJ2-5
D: .
V: TRBV7-9
DNA: TGTGCCAGCAGCTCGTTCGAGACCCAGTACTTC
CDR3: CASSSFETQYF

size: .
J: TRBJ2-5
D: .
V: TRBV6-1
DNA: TGTGCCACCAAAAGTATAGAGACCCAGTACTTC
CDR3: CATKSIETQYF

size: .
J: TRBJ2-1
D: TRBD2
V: TRBV19
DNA: TGTGCCAGTAGTTCGACCGGGACTAGCGGGAGTGGTGAATTCTTC
CDR3: CASSSTGTSGSGEFF

size: .
J: TRBJ2-5
D: .
V: TRBV7-6
DNA: TGTGCCAGCAGCCAAAGGGGGGGACTCGGAAAGACCCAGTACTTC
CDR3: CASSQRGGLGKTQYF

size: .
J: TRBJ1-1
D: .
V: TRBV6-1
DNA: TGTGCCAGCAGTTACGGGGGTGCAGCTTTCTTT
CDR3: CASSYGGAAFF

size: .
J: TRBJ1-2
D: TRBD1
V: TRBV5-6
DNA: TGTGCCAGCAGCCTGCACGGACAGGGGGCGCATGGCTACACCTTC
CDR3: CASSLHGQGAHGYTF

size: .
J: TRBJ2-1
D: .
V: TRBV7-8
DNA: TGTGCCAGCAGCTTAGGATTAGGTGAGCAGTTCTTC
CDR3: CASSLGLGEQFF

size: .
J: TRBJ1-4
D: .
V: TRBV11-3
DNA: TGTGCCAGCAGCCTGGTCCTCGGACCGGGCACTAATGAAAAACTGTTTTTT
CDR3: CASSLVLGPGTNEKLFF

size: few
J: TRBJ2-1
D: .
V: TRBV7-6
DNA: TGTGCCAGCAGCCTGGGACTTTACAATGAGCAGTTCTTC
CDR3: CASSLGLYNEQFF

size: .
J: TRBJ1-2
D: .
V: TRBV30
DNA: TGTGCCTGGATGGGGGCGCCAAGGAGCTATGGCTACACCTTC
CDR3: CAWMGAPRSYGYTF

size: .
J: TRBJ1-3
D: TRBD1
V: TRBV11-2
DNA: TGTGCCAGCAGCCTACATGCGACAGGGACTGGAAACACCATATATTTT
CDR3: CASSLHATGTGNTIYF

size: .
J: TRBJ2-3
D: .
V: TRBV11-3
DNA: TGTGCCAGCAGCCGTCTAGAGGATACGCAGTATTTT
CDR3: CASSRLEDTQYF

size: .
J: TRBJ2-1
D: TRBD2
V: TRBV5-4
DNA: TGTGCCAGCAGCTCGGGAGGGTCCAATGAGCAGTTCTTC
CDR3: CASSSGGSNEQFF

size: .
J: TRBJ2-7
D: TRBD2
V: TRBV6-6
DNA: TGTGCCAGCAGTTACTCTCGCGGGAGGGAAGGGGAGCAGTACTTC
CDR3: CASSYSRGREGEQYF

size: .
J: TRBJ1-1
D: TRBD1
V: TRBV9
DNA: TGTGCCAGCGGCGGGACAGCAATGAACACTGAAGCTTTCTTT
CDR3: CASGGTAMNTEAFF